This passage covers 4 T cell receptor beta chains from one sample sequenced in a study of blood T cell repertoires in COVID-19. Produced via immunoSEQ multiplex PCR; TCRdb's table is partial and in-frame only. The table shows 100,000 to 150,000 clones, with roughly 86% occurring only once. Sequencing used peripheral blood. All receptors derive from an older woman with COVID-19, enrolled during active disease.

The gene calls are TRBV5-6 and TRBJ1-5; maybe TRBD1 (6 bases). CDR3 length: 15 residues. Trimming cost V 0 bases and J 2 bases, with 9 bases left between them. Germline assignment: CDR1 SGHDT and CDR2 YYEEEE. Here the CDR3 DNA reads TGTGCCAGCAGCTTGGCAGGGGTACGCAATCAGCCCCAGCATTTT. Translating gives CASSLAGVRNQPQHF.

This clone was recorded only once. The chain's CDR3 is CASSNPGTLGGNSPLHF. CDR3 coding DNA: TGTGCCAGCAGCAACCCCGGGACCCTAGGGGGTAATTCACCCCTCCACTTT. This chain connects TRBV7-2 to TRBJ1-6, with D tentatively TRBD1 (6 bases). This CDR3 region has 17 residues. Germline V gene sequence: CDR1 SGHTA, CDR2 FQGNSA. Trimming took off 5 bases at V and 6 bases at J, with 20 bases between the two ends.

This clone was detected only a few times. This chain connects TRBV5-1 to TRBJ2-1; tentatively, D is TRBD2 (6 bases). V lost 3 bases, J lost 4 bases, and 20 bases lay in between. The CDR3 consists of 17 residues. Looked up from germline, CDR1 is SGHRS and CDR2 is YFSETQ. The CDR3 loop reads CASSSNILASGYNEQFF. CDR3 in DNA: TGCGCCAGCAGCTCCAATATACTAGCCTCTGGGTACAATGAGCAGTTCTTC.

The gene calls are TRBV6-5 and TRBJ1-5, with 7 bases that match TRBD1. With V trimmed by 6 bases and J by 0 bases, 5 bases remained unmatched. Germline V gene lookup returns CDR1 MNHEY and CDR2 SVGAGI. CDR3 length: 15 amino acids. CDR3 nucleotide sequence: TGTGCCAGCAGAGGGACAGTAAATAGCAATCAGCCCCAGCATTTT. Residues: CASRGTVNSNQPQHF.